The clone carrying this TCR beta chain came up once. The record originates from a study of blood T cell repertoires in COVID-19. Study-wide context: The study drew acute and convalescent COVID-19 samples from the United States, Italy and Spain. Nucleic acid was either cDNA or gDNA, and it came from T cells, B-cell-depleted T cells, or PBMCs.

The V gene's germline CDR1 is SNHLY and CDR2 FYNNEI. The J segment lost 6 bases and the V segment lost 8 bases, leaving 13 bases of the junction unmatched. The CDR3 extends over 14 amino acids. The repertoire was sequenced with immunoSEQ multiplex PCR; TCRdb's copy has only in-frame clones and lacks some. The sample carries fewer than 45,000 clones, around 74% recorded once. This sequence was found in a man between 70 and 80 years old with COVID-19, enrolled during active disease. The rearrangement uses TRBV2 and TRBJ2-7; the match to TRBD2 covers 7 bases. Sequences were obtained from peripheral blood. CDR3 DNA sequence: TGTGCCAGCGCACTCGGGACTATAGCATCCGAGCAGTACTTC. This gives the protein CASALGTIASEQYF.